The count of the clone carrying this T cell receptor (beta chain) is one. Its antigen is unidentified. One junction end disagrees with the germline gene, perhaps due to a read error. The library protocol tagged each TCR cDNA with a unique molecular identifier. TCRdb processed the 5' RACE reads anew with MiXCR; each CDR3 protein has one entry. The sample includes nearly 50,000 distinct CDR3 sequences, 7.5% to 8% of them seen just once. Indicated time point: sample taken at primary tumor resection. Sequencing was performed on whole RNA extracted from tumor and nontumor lung tissue, or from frozen PBMC, and the material was left unsorted. The donors, approximately 66 patients with untreated early-stage non-small cell lung cancer, provided the samples. This entry is derived from a study of spatial heterogeneity in lung cancer. Background on the study: Consistent detection of more beta-chain than alpha-chain sequences was observed.

Notes on the study in general: Ubiquitous, expanded tumor-derived TCRs were more frequently observed in blood at resection than at follow-up.

The CDR3 consists of 13 residues. Germline CDR1 reads SGHTA; CDR2 reads FQGNSA. The TCR originated in a female donor with early-stage non-small cell lung cancer. The J gene is TRBJ1-2, the V gene TRBV7-2, with a tentative D call TRBD1 (5 bases). This specimen was PBMCs, taken at surgery. In DNA, the CDR3 is TGTGCCGGCAGTCGGGACGGAGACTATGGCTACACCTTC. Protein sequence: CAGSRDGDYGYTF. Supplemented by reference TRBV7-2 and TRBJ1-2, the full variable domain reads GAGVSQSPSNKVTEKGKDVELRCDPISGHTALYWYRQSLGQGLEFLIYFQGNSAPDKSGLPSDRFSAERTGGSVSTLTIQRTQQEDSAVYLCAGSRDGDYGYTFGSGTRLTVV.